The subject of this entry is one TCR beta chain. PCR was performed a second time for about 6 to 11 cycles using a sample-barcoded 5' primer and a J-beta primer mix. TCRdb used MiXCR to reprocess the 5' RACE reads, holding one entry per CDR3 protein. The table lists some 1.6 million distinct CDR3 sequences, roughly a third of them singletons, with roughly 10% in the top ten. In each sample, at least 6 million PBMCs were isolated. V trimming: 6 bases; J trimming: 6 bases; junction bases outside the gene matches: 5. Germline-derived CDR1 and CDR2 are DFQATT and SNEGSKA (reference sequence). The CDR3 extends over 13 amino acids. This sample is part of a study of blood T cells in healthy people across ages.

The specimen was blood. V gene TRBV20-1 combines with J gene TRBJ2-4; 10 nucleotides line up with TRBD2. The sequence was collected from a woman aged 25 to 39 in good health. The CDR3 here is CSATGLAVNIQYF. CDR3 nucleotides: TGCAGTGCCACAGGACTAGCGGTAAACATTCAGTACTTC.